These 6 T cell receptor beta chains were sequenced from one sample in a study of T cell changes during pregnancy in multiple sclerosis. Method: immunoSEQ multiplex PCR; TCRdb's copy keeps in-frame clones and lacks some. The sample yields fewer than 40,000 clones, over 90% seen once. Sequenced material: CD4+ T cells from peripheral blood mononuclear cells, taken in the second trimester of pregnancy. These TCRs come from a female donor with multiple sclerosis, enrolled in a pregnancy study.

This chain uses TRBV5-1 with TRBJ1-4, with a possible D match to TRBD1 (6 bases). Germline V lookup: CDR1 SGHRS, CDR2 YFSETQ. There are 13 residues in the CDR3. V lost 4 bases to trimming and J lost 8 bases, with 12 bases between them. CDR3 nucleotide sequence: TGCGCCAGCAGCGTGGACAGTAGGGAAAAACTGTTTTTT. The encoded protein is CASSVDSREKLFF.

The chain carries TRBV9 and TRBJ2-5; 9 nucleotides align to TRBD1. Germline V gene lookup returns CDR1 SGDLS and CDR2 YYNGEE. Losses at the gene ends were 4 bases for V and 2 bases for J; bases not matched to a gene: 12. The length of the CDR3 is 17 residues. CDR3 residues: CASSPGRGTGFQETQYF. The CDR3, as DNA: TGTGCCAGCAGCCCCGGCCGTGGGACAGGGTTTCAAGAGACCCAGTACTTC.

The V gene is TRBV30, the J gene TRBJ2-3, with a weak D call TRBD2 (6 bases). V shed 4 bases and J shed 0 bases, with 11 bases lying between them. Germline V gene lookup returns CDR1 GTSNPN and CDR2 SVGIG (reference sequence). The CDR3 consists of 14 residues. The CDR3 is CAWTPGTSTDTQYF. The CDR3 DNA follows: TGTGCCTGGACCCCCGGGACTAGCACAGATACGCAGTATTTT.

CDR3 in DNA: TGTGCCAGCACTACTCGAAGGGGGCGAGCTAACTATGGCTACACCTTC. It specifies CASTTRRGRANYGYTF. The chain employs TRBV21-1 and TRBJ1-2; the table's D call of TRBD1 was not tested on the DNA. TRBV21-1 is a listed pseudogene. The CDR3 is 16 residues long.

The gene calls are TRBV25-1 and TRBJ2-1; 10 nucleotides line up with TRBD2. Trimming removed 1 base from V and 12 bases from J; junction bases left unmatched: 9. This CDR3 region has 15 residues. Germline CDR1 MGHDK, CDR2 SYGVNS. CDR3 residues: CASSEFASGRGGQFF. The CDR3 bases are TGTGCCAGCAGTGAATTCGCTAGCGGGAGAGGGGGGCAGTTCTTC.

The rearrangement links TRBV4-3 to TRBJ1-6; TRBD1 matches at 7 bases. Per germline, CDR1 LGHNA and CDR2 YSLEER. V lost 0 bases to trimming and J lost 9 bases; unmatched junction nucleotides: 5. The CDR3 runs to 15 residues. The CDR3: CASSQELQGSSPLHF. CDR3 in DNA: TGCGCCAGCAGCCAAGAATTACAGGGGTCTTCACCCCTCCACTTT.